This TCR beta chain originates from a study of cytomegalovirus exposure and HLA in healthy donors. This CDR3 region has 15 residues. J lost 6 bases, V lost 1 base, and 7 bases had no gene match. Per germline, CDR1 SGHKS and CDR2 YYEKEE (reference sequence). Regarding this clone: Its antigen remains unknown.

PCR primers comprised 60 Vbeta and 13 Jbeta primers. Method: immunoSEQ multiplex PCR; TCRdb's copy keeps in-frame clones and lacks some. There are about 150,000 clones in the sample; approximately 79% occur only once, and 6.5% to 8% lies in the top ten. Study results and limitations: Reports showed the classifier diagnosing cytomegalovirus status with high specificity and sensitivity. Specific recognition of CMV antigens was confirmed in vitro for a few chains (all CMV-associated).

The clonotype was recovered from a man aged 35-49 years in good health and CMV-seropositive. V gene TRBV5-5 combines with J gene TRBJ1-5; 7 nucleotides match TRBD1. Sequencing was done on a sample of PBMCs. The CDR3 sequence is CASSLSSGGSQPQHF. For the CDR3, the DNA is TGTGCCAGCAGCTTGTCGTCAGGGGGGAGTCAGCCCCAGCATTTT.